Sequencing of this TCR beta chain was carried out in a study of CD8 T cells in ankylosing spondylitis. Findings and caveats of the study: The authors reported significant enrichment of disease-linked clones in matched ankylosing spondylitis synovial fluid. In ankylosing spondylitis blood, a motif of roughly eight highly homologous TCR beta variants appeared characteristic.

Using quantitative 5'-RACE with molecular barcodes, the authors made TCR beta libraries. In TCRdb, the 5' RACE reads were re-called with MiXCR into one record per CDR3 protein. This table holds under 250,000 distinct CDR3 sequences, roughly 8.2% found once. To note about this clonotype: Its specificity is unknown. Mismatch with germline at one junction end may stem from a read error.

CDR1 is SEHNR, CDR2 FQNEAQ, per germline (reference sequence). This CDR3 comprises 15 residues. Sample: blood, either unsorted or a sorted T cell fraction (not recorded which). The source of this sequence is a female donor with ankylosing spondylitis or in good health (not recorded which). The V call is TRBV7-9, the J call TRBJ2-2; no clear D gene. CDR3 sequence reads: CASNLALVFTGELFF. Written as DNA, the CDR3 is TGTGCCAGCAACTTAGCCCTTGTATTCACCGGGGAGCTGTTTTTT.